These 7 T cell receptor beta chains were all obtained from the same sample, sequenced in a study of blood T cell repertoires in COVID-19. Only in-frame clones appear in the TCRdb table, and some are missing; sequencing was by immunoSEQ multiplex PCR. The data contain over 130,000 clones, about 91% of them singletons. What was sequenced was peripheral blood. The receptors stem from a human donor in a cohort sampled during active COVID-19.

The chain combines TRBV2 with TRBJ1-2; no clear D gene. The CDR3 extends over 13 amino acids. Germline V gives CDR1 SNHLY, CDR2 FYNNEI. V was cut by 3 bases and J by 0 bases, with 5 bases left in between. CDR3 in amino acids: CASSDWPNYGYTF. The CDR3 region has the DNA TGTGCCAGCAGTGACTGGCCTAACTATGGCTACACCTTC.

The J gene is TRBJ1-5, the V gene TRBV6-2 or TRBV6-3; D is perhaps TRBD1 (6 bases). Trimming took off 4 bases at V and 2 bases at J, with 9 bases between the two ends. Looked up from germline, CDR1 is MNHEY and CDR2 is SVGEGT. This CDR3 contains 14 residues. The CDR3 bases are TGTGCCAGCAGTTTCAGACAGGGCAATCAGCCCCAGCATTTT. Protein product: CASSFRQGNQPQHF.

The chain joins TRBV19 to TRBJ2-6; 9 bases are shared with TRBD1. V lost 1 base to trimming and J lost 0 bases; unmatched junction nucleotides: 7. Looked up from germline, CDR1 is LNHDA and CDR2 is SQIVND (reference sequence). The CDR3 extends over 19 amino acids. The CDR3 DNA reads TGTGCCAGTAGTATAGCTTTTGGGACAGGGAACTCTGGGGCCAACGTCCTGACTTTC. It codes for CASSIAFGTGNSGANVLTF.

The V call is TRBV25-1, the J call TRBJ2-7, with TRBD1 as a possible D gene (5 bases). Germline V gene sequence: CDR1 MGHDK, CDR2 SYGVNS. The V and J ends lost 5 bases and 0 bases respectively, with 11 bases between them. There are 14 residues in the CDR3. CDR3 nucleotide sequence: TGTGCCAGCAGTCCATGGGGCAGCTCCTACGAGCAGTACTTC. This gives the protein CASSPWGSSYEQYF.

This chain uses TRBV7-6 with TRBJ2-7, with TRBD1 matching 9 bases. The CDR3 consists of 18 residues. With 5 bases clipped from V and 1 base from J, the junction kept 15 bases outside the gene matches. Germline CDR1 and CDR2: SGHVS and FNYEAQ. The CDR3 DNA sequence: TGTGCCAGCAGCCTGGAGACTGGGCGGACAGGGGCATCCTACGAGCAGTACTTC. This sequence encodes CASSLETGRTGASYEQYF.

This sequence joins TRBV2 and TRBJ1-5, with 10 bases lining up with TRBD1. Germline values: CDR1 SNHLY, CDR2 FYNNEI. J gave up 0 bases and V 6 bases, and 11 bases lay outside the gene matches. The CDR3 runs to 18 residues. The CDR3 DNA reads TGTGCCAGCAGCGAAAACCGGGACAGGGGCCATAGCAATCAGCCCCAGCATTTT. Amino acids: CASSENRDRGHSNQPQHF.

The rearrangement links TRBV27 to TRBJ1-1; weak D call: TRBD1 (6 bases). From germline, CDR1 is MNHEY and CDR2 SMNVEV (reference sequence). Trimming cost V 6 bases and J 1 base, with 12 bases left between them. The CDR3 totals 14 residues. The CDR3 coding sequence is TGTGCCAGCAGCTCCATAGGGGGGAACACTGAAGCTTTCTTT. Translation gives CASSSIGGNTEAFF.